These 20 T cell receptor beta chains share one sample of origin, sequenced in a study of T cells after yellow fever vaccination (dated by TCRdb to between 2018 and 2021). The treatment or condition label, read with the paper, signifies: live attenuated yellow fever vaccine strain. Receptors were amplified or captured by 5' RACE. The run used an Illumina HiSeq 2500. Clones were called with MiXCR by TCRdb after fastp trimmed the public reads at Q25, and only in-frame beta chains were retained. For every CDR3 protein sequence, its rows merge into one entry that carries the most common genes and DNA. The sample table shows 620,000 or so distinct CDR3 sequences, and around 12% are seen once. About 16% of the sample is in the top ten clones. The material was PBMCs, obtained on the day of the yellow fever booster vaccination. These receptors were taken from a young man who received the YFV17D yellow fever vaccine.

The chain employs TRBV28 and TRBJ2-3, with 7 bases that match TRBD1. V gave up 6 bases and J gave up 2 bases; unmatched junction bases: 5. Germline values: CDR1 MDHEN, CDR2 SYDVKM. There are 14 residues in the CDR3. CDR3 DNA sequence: TGTGCCAGCAGAAGACAGGGTTTCACAGATACGCAGTATTTT. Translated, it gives CASRRQGFTDTQYF.

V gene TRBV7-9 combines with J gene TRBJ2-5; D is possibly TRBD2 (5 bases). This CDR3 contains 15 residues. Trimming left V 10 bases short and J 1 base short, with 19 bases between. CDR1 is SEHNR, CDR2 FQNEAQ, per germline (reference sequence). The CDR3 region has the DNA TGTGCCACCGCGGCGTGCGAGGGCTTCCAAGAGACCCAGTACTTC. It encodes CATAACEGFQETQYF.

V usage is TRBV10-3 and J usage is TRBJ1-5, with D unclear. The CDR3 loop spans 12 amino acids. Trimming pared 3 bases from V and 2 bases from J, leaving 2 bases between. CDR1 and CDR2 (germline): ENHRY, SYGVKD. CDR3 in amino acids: CAISDGNQPQHF. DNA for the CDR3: TGTGCCATCAGTGACGGCAATCAGCCCCAGCATTTT.

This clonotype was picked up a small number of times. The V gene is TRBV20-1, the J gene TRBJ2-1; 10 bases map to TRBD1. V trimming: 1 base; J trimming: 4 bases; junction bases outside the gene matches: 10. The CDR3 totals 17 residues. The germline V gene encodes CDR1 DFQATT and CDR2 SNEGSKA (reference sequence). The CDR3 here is CSARGYTGQGTYNEQFF. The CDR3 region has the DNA TGCAGTGCTAGAGGCTATACGGGACAGGGGACTTACAATGAGCAGTTCTTC.

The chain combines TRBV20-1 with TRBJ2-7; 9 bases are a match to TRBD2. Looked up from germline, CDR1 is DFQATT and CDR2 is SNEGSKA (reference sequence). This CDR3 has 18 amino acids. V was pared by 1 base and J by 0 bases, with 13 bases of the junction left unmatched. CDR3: CSARGFGGRVTSSYEQYF. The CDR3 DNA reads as TGCAGTGCTAGAGGGTTCGGCGGGAGGGTAACGAGCTCCTACGAGCAGTACTTC.

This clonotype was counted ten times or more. The CDR3 is CSAVRAGSYEQYF. CDR3 DNA: TGCAGTGCTGTCAGAGCGGGTTCCTACGAGCAGTACTTC. The J gene is TRBJ2-7, the V gene TRBV20-1, with a weak D call TRBD2 (6 bases). The CDR3 has 13 residues. The germline gives CDR1 DFQATT, CDR2 SNEGSKA (reference sequence). Deletions cut 5 bases from V and 1 base from J, with 12 bases between.

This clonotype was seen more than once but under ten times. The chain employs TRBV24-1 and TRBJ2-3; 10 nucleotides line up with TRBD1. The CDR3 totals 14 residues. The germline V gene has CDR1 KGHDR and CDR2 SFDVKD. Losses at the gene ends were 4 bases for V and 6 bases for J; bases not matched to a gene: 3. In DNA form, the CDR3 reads TGTGCCACCAGTGACCCGGGACAGGGGGATACGCAGTATTTT. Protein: CATSDPGQGDTQYF.

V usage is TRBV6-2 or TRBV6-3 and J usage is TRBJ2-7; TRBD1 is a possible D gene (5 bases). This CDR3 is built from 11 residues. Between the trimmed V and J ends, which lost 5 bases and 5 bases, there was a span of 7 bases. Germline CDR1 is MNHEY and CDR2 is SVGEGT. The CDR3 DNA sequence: TGTGCCAGCAGTCAGGGTAACGAGCAGTACTTC. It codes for CASSQGNEQYF.

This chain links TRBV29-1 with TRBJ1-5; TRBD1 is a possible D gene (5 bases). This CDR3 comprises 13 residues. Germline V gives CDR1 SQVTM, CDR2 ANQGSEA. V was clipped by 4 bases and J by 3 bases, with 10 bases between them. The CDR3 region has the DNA TGCAGCGTTGTAGAGGGGCACAATCAGCCCCAGCATTTT. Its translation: CSVVEGHNQPQHF.

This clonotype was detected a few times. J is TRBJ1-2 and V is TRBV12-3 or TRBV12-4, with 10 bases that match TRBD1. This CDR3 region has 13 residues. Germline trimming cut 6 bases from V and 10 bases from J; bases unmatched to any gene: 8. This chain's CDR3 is CASSPGTGALYTF. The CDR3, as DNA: TGTGCCAGCAGCCCCGGGACAGGGGCTCTCTACACCTTC.

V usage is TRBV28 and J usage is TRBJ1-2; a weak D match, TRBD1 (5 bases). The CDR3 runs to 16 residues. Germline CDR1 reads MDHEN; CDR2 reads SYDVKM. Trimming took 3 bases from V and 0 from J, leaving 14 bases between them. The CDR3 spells CASSFPPGGANYGYTF. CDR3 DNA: TGTGCCAGCAGTTTCCCCCCGGGGGGAGCTAACTATGGCTACACCTTC.

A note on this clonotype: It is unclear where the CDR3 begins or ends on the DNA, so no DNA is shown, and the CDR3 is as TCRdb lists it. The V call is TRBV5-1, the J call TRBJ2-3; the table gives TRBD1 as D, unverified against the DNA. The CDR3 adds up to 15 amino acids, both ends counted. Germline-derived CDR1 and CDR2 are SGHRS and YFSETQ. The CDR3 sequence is CASSSSGGTTDTQYF.

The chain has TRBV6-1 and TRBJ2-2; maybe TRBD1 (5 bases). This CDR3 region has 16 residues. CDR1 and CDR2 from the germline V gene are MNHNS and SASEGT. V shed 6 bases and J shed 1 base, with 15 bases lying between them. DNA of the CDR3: TGTGCCAGCAGGCCCGGCAGGGAAGTGAACACCGGGGAGCTGTTTTTT. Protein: CASRPGREVNTGELFF.

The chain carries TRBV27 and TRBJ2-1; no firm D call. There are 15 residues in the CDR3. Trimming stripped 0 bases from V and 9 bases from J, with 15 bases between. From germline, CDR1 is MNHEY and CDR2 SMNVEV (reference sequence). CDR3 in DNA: TGTGCCAGCAGTTTATCGGGTAGCCTCCCTATTGAGCAGTTCTTC. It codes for CASSLSGSLPIEQFF.

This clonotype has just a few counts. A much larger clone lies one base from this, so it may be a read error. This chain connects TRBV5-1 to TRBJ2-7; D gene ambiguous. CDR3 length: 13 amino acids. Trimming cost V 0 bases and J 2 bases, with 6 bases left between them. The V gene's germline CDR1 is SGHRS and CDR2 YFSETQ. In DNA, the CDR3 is TGCGCCAGCAGCTTGGAGGTGACCTACGAGCAGTACTTC. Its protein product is CASSLEVTYEQYF.

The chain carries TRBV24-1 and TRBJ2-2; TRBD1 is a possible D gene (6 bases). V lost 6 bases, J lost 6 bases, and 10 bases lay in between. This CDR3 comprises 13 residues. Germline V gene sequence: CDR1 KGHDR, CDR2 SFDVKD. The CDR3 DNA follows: TGTGCCACCAGTCTACAGGGCCCCGGGGAGCTGTTTTTT. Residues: CATSLQGPGELFF.

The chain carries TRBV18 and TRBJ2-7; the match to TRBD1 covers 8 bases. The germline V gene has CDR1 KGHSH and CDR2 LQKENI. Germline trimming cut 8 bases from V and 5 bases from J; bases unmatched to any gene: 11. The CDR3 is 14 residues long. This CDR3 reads CASVDETGVHEQYF. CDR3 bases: TGTGCCAGCGTCGATGAGACAGGGGTCCACGAGCAGTACTTC. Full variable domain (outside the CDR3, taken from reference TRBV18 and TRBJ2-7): NAGVMQNPRHLVRRRGQEARLRCSPMKGHSHVYWYRQLPEEGLKFMVYLQKENIIDESGMPKERFSAEFPKEGPSILRIQQVVRGDSAAYFCASVDETGVHEQYFGPGTRLTVT.

CDR3 coding DNA: TGTGCCAGCAGCGCCCAGGGGAGCGCCTACGAGCAGTACTTC. It specifies CASSAQGSAYEQYF. This chain joins TRBV9 and TRBJ2-7, with D possibly TRBD1 on 6 matching bases. The CDR3 is 14 residues long. V lost 3 bases and J 2 bases, leaving 12 bases between the germline ends. Germline V gene lookup returns CDR1 SGDLS and CDR2 YYNGEE.

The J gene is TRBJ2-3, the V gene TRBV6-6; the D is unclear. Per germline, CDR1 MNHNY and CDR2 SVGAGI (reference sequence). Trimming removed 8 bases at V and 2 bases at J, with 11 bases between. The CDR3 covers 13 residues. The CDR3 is CASGSPYTDTQYF. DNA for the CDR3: TGTGCCAGCGGATCCCCCTACACAGATACGCAGTATTTT.

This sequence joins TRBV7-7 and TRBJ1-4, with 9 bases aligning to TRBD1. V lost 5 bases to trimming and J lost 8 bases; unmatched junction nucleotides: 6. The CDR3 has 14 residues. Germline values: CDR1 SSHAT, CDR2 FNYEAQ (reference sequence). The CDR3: CASSPGQGPEKLFF. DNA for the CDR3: TGTGCCAGCAGCCCCGGACAGGGGCCGGAAAAACTGTTTTTT. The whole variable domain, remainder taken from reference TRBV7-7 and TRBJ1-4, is GAGVSQSPRYKVTKRGQDVTLRCDPISSHATLYWYQQALGQGPEFLTYFNYEAQPDKSGLPSDRFSAERPEGSISTLTIQRTEQRDSAMYRCASSPGQGPEKLFFGSGTQLSVL.